These T cell receptor beta chains were read from a single sample in a study of cytomegalovirus exposure and HLA in healthy donors. Sequencing was performed with immunoSEQ multiplex PCR; in TCRdb, only in-frame clones are kept and a portion is missing. Of approximately 100,000 clones in the sample, around 9.1% were seen once. Material for sequencing was PBMCs. Receptors originate from a man aged 35-49 years in good health and CMV-seropositive. Each CDR3 is given without its conserved first and last residue. Fields, in order: D gene, J gene, clone size, V gene, CDR3 protein. D genes are given only for firm matches. Rows may omit the clone size; those that give it use once, few, many or a size class.

.,TRBJ2-7,.,TRBV7-2,ASSLAYLEGQY
.,TRBJ1-1,.,TRBV20-1,SARDVREAF
TRBD2,TRBJ2-7,.,TRBV6-5,ASSPTSGRAYEQY
.,TRBJ2-7,.,TRBV7-8,ASSLPGGVGEQY
.,TRBJ2-5,few,TRBV5-6,ASSFPGGGIGTQY
.,TRBJ1-1,.,TRBV4-1,ASSQVWPISEAF
.,TRBJ2-2,few,TRBV4-2,ASSQGTEGTGELF
TRBD2,TRBJ2-7,few,TRBV5-6,ASRASGGLATGYEQY
TRBD2,TRBJ2-7,.,TRBV6-1,ASIIAGGSYEQY
.,TRBJ1-5,.,TRBV7-8,ASSFQGSQPQH
.,TRBJ2-7,.,TRBV6-6,ASSSSPREQY
.,TRBJ1-2,few,TRBV9,ASSDDRANYGYT
.,TRBJ2-7,.,TRBV7-9,ASSLRDTTTYEQY
.,TRBJ2-7,few,TRBV7-8,ASSPATSRDYEQY
.,TRBJ2-6,few,TRBV7-3,ASQGSGANVLT
.,TRBJ1-2,few,TRBV10-3,AISPETGFKT
.,.,few,TRBV4-1,ASSPYDSYEQY
.,TRBJ2-1,few,TRBV5-4,AIPGGPNNEQF
.,TRBJ2-7,few,TRBV29-1,SVGSGGVNYEQY
.,TRBJ2-3,.,TRBV4-1,ASSRGGQTTQY
TRBD1,TRBJ1-1,few,TRBV9,ASSAGQGVTNTEAF
TRBD1,TRBJ2-5,few,TRBV12-5,ASGLVVLGQGQETQY
.,TRBJ2-1,.,TRBV4-1,ASSQTQYEQF
.,TRBJ2-1,few,TRBV21-1,ASSKGCEQF
.,TRBJ2-7,few,TRBV5-8,ASSQGGLDYYEQY
.,TRBJ1-1,few,TRBV19,ASKLGEAF
TRBD1,TRBJ1-1,.,TRBV7-9,ASSHRGRNTEAF
TRBD1,TRBJ1-2,few,TRBV5-1,ASSLGQGNYGYT
TRBD1,TRBJ1-1,.,TRBV11-3,ASSLGGLNTEAF
.,TRBJ1-1,.,TRBV9,ASSGGDTEAF